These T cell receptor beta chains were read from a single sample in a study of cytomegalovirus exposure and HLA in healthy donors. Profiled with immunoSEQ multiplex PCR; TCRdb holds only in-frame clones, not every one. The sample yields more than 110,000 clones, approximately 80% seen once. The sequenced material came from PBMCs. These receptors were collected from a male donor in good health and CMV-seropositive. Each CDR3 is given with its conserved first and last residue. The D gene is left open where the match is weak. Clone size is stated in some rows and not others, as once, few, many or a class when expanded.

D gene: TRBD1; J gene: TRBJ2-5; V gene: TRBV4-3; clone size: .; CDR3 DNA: TGCGCCAGCAGCCAAGACCTGGACAGGGGGCGCCCCTTCCAAGAGACCCAGTACTTC; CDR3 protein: CASSQDLDRGRPFQETQYF
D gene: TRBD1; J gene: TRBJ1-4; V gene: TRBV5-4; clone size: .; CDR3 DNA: TGTGCCAGCTCCGTCCTCGTGACAGGGGCCTCTAATGAAAAACTGTTTTTT; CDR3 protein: CASSVLVTGASNEKLFF
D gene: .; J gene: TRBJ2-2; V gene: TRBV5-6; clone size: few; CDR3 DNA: TGTGCCAGCAGCTTGGAACAAACCGGGGAGCTGTTTTTT; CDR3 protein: CASSLEQTGELFF
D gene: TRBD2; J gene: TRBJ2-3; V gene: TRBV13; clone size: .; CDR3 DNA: TGTGCCAGCAGCTTATTACTAGCGGGGGTCCCAGATACGCAGTATTTT; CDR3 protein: CASSLLLAGVPDTQYF
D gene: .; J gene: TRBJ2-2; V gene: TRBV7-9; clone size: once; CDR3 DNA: TGTTCCAGCAGCCTTACCCAGGGTACCGGGGAGCTGTTTTTT; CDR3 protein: CSSSLTQGTGELFF
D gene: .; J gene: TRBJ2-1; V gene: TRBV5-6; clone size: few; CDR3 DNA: TGTGCCAGCAGCCCCACCGGGTCCTACAATGAGCAGTTCTTC; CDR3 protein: CASSPTGSYNEQFF
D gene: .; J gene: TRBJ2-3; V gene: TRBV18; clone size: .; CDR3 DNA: TGTGCCAGCTCACCAACTAGGGATACGCAGTATTTT; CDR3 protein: CASSPTRDTQYF
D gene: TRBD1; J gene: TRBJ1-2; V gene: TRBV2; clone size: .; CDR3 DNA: TGTGCCAGCGAAGACAGGGGAAGAGTAGTTAACTATGGCTACACCTTC; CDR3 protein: CASEDRGRVVNYGYTF
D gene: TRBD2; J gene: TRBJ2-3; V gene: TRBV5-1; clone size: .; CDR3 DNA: TGCGCCAGCAGCTTGGACCTAGCGGGGGGGCCAGATACGCAGTATTTT; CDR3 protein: CASSLDLAGGPDTQYF
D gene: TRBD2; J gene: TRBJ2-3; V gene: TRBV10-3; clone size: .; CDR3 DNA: TGTGCCATCAGTTTCCAGACTAGCGGGTGGGCAACTAGCACAGATACGCAGTATTTT; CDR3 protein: CAISFQTSGWATSTDTQYF
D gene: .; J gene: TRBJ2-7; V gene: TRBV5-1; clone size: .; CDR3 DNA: TGCGCCAGCAGCTTGGCCGGGAATCAGCCCTACGAGCAGTACTTC; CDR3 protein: CASSLAGNQPYEQYF
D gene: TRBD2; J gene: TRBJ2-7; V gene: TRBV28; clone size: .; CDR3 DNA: TGTGCCAGCAGTTTACTCGGGCTAGCGGGATCCGCGTACGAGCAGTACTTC; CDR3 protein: CASSLLGLAGSAYEQYF
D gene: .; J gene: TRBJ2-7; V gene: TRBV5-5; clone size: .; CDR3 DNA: TGTGCCAGCAGCTTGGGGGGGCAGGCCTACGAGCAGTACTTC; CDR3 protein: CASSLGGQAYEQYF
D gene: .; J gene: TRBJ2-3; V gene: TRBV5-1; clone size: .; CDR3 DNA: TGCGCCAGCAGCTTGGATTCGGGGGAGGATACGCAATATTTT; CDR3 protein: CASSLDSGEDTQYF
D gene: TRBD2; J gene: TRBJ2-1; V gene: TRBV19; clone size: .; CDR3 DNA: TGTGCCTCGGGGGGGAGTGGTGAGCAGTTCTTC; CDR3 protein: CASGGSGEQFF
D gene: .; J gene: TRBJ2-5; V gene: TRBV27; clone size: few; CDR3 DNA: TGTGCCAGCAGCCGTGGACAGACCCAAGAGACCCAGTACTTC; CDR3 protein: CASSRGQTQETQYF
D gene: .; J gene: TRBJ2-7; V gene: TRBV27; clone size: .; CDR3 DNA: TGTGCCAGCAGTTTAGGGGGGACCCCCGCTTCCTACGAGCAGTACTTC; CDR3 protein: CASSLGGTPASYEQYF
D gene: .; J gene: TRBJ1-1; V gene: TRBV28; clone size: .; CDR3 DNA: TGTGCCAGCCAAACACCCCGGGGTGCAGTGAACACTGAAGCTTTCTTT; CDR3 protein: CASQTPRGAVNTEAFF
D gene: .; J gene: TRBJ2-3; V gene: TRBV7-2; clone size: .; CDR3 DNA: TGTGCCAGCAGCCGCGACCAGGCGCAGTATTTT; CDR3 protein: CASSRDQAQYF
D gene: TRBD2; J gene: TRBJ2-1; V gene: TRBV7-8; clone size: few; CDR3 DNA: TGTGCCAGCAGCAAATTCCGGACTAGTTTAAATGAGCAGTTCTTC; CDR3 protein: CASSKFRTSLNEQFF
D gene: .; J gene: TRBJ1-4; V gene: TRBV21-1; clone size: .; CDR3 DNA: TGTGCCAGCAGCAAAGACAGTGAACAGAATGAAAAACTGTTTTTT; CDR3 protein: CASSKDSEQNEKLFF
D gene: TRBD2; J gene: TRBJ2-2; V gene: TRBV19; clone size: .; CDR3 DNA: TGTGCCAGTAGTATAGGGACTAGGATAAACACCGGGGAGCTGTTTTTT; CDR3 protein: CASSIGTRINTGELFF
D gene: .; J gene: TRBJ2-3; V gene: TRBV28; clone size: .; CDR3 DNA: TGTGCCAGCAGCACTCCCTCCACAGATACGCAGTATTTT; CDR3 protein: CASSTPSTDTQYF
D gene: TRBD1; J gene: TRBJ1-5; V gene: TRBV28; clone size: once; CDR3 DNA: TGTGCCAGCAGCCGACAGGGGGTGGGCAATCAGCCCCAGCATTTT; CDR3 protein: CASSRQGVGNQPQHF
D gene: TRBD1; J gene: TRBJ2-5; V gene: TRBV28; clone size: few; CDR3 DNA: TGTGCCAGCAGTCAACAGGGGCGAGAGACCCAGTACTTC; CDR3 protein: CASSQQGRETQYF
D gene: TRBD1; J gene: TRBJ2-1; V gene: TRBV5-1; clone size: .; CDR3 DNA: TGCGCCAGCAGCTTGGCCCCGGACAGGGATAATGAGCAGTTCTTC; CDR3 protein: CASSLAPDRDNEQFF
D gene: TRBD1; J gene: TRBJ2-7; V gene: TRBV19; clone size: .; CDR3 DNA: TGTGCCAGTAGTCCACGGGACAGGTTTACCGAGCAGTACTTC; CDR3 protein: CASSPRDRFTEQYF
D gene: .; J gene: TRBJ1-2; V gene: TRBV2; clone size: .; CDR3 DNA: TGTGCCAGCAGCACTTCCCAGGGGTCCGAGTATGGCTACACCTTC; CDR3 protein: CASSTSQGSEYGYTF
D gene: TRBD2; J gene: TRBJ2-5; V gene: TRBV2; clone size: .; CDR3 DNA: TGTGCCAGCAGTGTCTTTGCGGGGGGCCAAGAGACCCAGTACTTC; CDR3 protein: CASSVFAGGQETQYF
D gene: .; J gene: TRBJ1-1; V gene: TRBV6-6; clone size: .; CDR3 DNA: TGTGCCAGCAGTTACTCGGGCAGGGTGGTAGCTTTCTTT; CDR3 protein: CASSYSGRVVAFF
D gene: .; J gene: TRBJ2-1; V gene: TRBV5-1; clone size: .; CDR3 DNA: TGCGCCAGCCAACCCGGGACTGCGTACTACAATGAGCAGTTCTTC; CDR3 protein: CASQPGTAYYNEQFF
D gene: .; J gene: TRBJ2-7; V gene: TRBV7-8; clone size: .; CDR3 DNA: TGTGCCAGCAGCTTACGTCGGACACCTCGACCCTACGAGCAGTACTTC; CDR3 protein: CASSLRRTPRPYEQYF
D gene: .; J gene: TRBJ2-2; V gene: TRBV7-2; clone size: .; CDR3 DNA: TGTGCCAGCAGCTTACCTGCTAGTTGGTTTGGCACCGGGGAGCTGTTTTTT; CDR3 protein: CASSLPASWFGTGELFF
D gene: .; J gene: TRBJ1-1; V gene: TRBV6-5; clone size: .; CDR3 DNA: TGTGCCAGCAGTTCCCCCAACAGTCCTAACACTGAAGCTTTCTTT; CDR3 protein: CASSSPNSPNTEAFF
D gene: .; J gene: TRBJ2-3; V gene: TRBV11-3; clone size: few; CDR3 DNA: TGTGCCAGCAGCCCTCAAACGGGTTTAACAGATACGCAGTATTTT; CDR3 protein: CASSPQTGLTDTQYF
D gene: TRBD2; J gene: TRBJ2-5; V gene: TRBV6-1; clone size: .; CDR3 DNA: TGTGCCAGCAGTGAACGACTAGCGGGGACAACGTACCAAGAGACCCAGTACTTC; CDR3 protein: CASSERLAGTTYQETQYF
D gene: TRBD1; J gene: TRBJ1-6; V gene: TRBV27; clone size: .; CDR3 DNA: TGTGCCAGCAGTTCGGCCCGGGACAGCTCTCACCAATGGTTGGATTCACCCCTCCACTTT; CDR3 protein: CASSSARDSSHQWLDSPLHF